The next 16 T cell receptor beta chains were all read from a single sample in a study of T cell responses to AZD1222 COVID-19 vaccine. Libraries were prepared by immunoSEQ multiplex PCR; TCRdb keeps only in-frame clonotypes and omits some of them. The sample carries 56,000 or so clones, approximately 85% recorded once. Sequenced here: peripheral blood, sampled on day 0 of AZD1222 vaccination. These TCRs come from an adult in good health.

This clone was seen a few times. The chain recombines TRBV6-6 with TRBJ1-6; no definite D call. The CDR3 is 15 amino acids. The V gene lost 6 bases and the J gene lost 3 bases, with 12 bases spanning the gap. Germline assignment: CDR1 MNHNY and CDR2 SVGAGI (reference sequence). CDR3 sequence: CASRDGEYYNSPLHF. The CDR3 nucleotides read TGTGCCAGCAGGGACGGGGAATACTATAATTCACCCCTCCACTTT.

DNA for the CDR3: TGTGCCAGCAGTCCCCAGGTAGAGACCCAGTACTTC. Amino acid sequence: CASSPQVETQYF. The chain couples TRBV6-5 to TRBJ2-5; D call uncertain. This CDR3 is 12 amino acids long. Germline V gene lookup returns CDR1 MNHEY and CDR2 SVGAGI. Trimming removed 5 bases from V and 4 bases from J, with 8 bases in between.

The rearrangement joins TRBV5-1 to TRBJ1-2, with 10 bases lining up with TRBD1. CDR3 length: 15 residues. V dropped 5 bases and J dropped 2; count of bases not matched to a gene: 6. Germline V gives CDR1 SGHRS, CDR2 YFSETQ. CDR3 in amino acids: CASSPTGGANYGYTF. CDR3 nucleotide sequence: TGCGCCAGCAGTCCGACAGGGGGCGCGAACTATGGCTACACCTTC.

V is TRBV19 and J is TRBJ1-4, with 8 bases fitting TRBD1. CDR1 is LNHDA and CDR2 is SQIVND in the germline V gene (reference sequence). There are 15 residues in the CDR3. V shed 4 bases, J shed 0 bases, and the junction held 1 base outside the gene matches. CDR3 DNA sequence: TGTGCCAGTAGTACACAGGGGGCAACTAATGAAAAACTGTTTTTT. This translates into CASSTQGATNEKLFF.

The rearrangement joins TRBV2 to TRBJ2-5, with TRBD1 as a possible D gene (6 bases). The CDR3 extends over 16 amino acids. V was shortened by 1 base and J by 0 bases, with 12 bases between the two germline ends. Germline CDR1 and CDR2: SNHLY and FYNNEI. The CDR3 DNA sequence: TGTGCCAGCAGTGAAGGTGTCGGGACAAACCAAGAGACCCAGTACTTC. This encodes CASSEGVGTNQETQYF.

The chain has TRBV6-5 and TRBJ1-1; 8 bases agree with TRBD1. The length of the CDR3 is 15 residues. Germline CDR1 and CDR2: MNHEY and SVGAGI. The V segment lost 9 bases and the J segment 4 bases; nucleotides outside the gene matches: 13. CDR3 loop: CASLDRDRGGTEAFF. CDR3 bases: TGTGCCAGTTTGGACAGGGACCGCGGGGGCACTGAAGCTTTCTTT.

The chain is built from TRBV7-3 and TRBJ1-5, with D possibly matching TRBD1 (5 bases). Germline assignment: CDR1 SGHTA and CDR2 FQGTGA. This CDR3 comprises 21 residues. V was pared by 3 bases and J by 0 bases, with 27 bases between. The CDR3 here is CASSLDTLGLFIFYSNQPQHF. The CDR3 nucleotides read TGTGCCAGCAGCTTGGATACCTTGGGACTTTTCATCTTCTATAGCAATCAGCCCCAGCATTTT. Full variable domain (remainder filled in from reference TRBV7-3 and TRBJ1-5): GAGVSQTPSNKVTEKGKYVELRCDPISGHTALYWYRQSLGQGPEFLIYFQGTGAADDSGLPNDRFFAVRPEGSVSTLKIQRTERGDSAVYLCASSLDTLGLFIFYSNQPQHFGDGTRLSIL.

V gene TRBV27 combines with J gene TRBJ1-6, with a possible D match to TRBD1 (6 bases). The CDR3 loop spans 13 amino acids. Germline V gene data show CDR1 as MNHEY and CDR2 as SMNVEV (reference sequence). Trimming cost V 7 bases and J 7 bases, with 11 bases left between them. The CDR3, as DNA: TGTGCCAGCACCTCGACAGGAAATTCACCCCTCCACTTT. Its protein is CASTSTGNSPLHF.

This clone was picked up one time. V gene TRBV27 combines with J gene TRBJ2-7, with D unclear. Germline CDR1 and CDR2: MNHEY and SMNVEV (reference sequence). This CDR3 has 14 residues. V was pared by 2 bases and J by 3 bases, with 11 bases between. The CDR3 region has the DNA TGTGCCAGCAGTTTACGTCAGGTTAACTACGAGCAGTACTTC. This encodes CASSLRQVNYEQYF.

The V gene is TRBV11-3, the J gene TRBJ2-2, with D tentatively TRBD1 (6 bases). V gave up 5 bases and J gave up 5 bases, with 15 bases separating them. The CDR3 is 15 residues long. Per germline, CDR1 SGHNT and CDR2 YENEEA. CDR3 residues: CASSKNRAGTGELFF. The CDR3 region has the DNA TGTGCCAGCAGCAAGAACAGGGCCGGGACCGGGGAGCTGTTTTTT.

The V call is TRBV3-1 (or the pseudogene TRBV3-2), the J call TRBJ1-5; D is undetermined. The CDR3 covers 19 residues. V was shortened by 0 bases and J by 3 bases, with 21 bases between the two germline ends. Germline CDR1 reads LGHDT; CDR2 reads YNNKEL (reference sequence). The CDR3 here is CASSQDLKCRSFLNQPQHF. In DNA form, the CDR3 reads TGTGCCAGCAGCCAAGATTTAAAGTGTAGGTCTTTCCTCAATCAGCCCCAGCATTTT.

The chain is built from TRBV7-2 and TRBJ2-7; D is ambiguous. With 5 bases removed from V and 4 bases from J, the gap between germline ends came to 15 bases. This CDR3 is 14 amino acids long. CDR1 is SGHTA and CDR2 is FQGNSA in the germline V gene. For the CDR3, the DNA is TGTGCCAGCAGCCTCGATTCCGTCGCATACGAGCAGTACTTC. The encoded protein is CASSLDSVAYEQYF. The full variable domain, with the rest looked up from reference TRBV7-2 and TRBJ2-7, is GAGVSQSPSNKVTEKGKDVELRCDPISGHTALYWYRQSLGQGLEFLIYFQGNSAPDKSGLPSDRFSAERTGGSVSTLTIQRTQQEDSAVYLCASSLDSVAYEQYFGPGTRLTVT.

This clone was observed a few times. The CDR3 nucleotides are TGTGCCAGCAGCTTTGGGGGGCGAGGGGAAAAACTGTTTTTT. Encoded protein: CASSFGGRGEKLFF. The V call is TRBV7-8, the J call TRBJ1-4, with D possibly matching TRBD1 (6 bases). This CDR3 contains 14 residues. Germline-derived CDR1 and CDR2 are SGHVS and FQNEAQ. V lost 3 bases, J lost 8 bases, and 13 bases lay in between. Drawing the rest from reference TRBV7-8 and TRBJ1-4, the complete variable domain is GAGVSQSPRYKVAKRGQDVALRCDPISGHVSLFWYQQALGQGPEFLTYFQNEAQLDKSGLPSDRFFAERPEGSVSTLKIQRTQQEDSAVYLCASSFGGRGEKLFFGSGTQLSVL.

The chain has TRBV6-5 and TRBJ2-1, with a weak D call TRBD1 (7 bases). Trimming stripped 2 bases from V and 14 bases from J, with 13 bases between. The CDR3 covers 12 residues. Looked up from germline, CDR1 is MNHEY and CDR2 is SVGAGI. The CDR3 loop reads CASSYPGQREFF. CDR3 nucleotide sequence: TGTGCCAGCAGTTACCCGGGACAGCGGGAGTTCTTC.

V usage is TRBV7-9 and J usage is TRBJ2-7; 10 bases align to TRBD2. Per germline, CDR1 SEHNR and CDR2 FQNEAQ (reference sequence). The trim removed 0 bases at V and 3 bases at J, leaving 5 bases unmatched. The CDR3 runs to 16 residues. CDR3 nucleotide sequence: TGTGCCAGCAGCTTAGCGATCCTAGCGGGGGACTACGAGCAGTACTTC. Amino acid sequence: CASSLAILAGDYEQYF. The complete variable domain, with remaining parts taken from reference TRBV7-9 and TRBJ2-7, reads DTGVSQNPRHKITKRGQNVTFRCDPISEHNRLYWYRQTLGQGPEFLTYFQNEAQLEKSRLLSDRFSAERPKGSFSTLEIQRTEQGDSAMYLCASSLAILAGDYEQYFGPGTRLTVT.

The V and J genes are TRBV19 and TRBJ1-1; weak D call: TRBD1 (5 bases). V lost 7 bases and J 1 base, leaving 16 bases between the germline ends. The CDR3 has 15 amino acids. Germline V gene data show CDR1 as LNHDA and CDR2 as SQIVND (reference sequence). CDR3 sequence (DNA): TGTGCCAGTACCACCCTGAGAGGGGAGAACACTGAAGCTTTCTTT. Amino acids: CASTTLRGENTEAFF. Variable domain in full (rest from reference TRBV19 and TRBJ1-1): DGGITQSPKYLFRKEGQNVTLSCEQNLNHDAMYWYRQDPGQGLRLIYYSQIVNDFQKGDIAEGYSVSREKKESFPLTVTSAQKNPTAFYLCASTTLRGENTEAFFGQGTRLTVV.